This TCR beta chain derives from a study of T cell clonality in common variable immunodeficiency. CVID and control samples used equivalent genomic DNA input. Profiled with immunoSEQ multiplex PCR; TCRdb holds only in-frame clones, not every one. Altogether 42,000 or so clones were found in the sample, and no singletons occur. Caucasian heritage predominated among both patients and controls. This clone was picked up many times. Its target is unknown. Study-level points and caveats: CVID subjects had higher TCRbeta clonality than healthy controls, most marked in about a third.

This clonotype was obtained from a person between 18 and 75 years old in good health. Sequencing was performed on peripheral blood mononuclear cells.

CDR3 sequence: CASSALAGTTDTQYF. CDR3 bases read: TGTGCCAGCAGTGCTCTAGCGGGGACCACAGATACG. V and J are TRBV2 and TRBJ2-3; TRBD2 agrees at 9 bases. The read halts 3 residues ahead of the CDR3 end, with the missing end drawn from the germline J gene. The junction had 4 bases not matched to a gene; V was cut back by 4 bases and J by 2 bases. Germline-derived CDR1 and CDR2 are SNHLY and FYNNEI. CDR3 size: 15 residues. Supplemented by reference TRBV2 and TRBJ2-3, the full variable domain reads EPEVTQTPSHQVTQMGQEVILRCVPISNHLYFYWYRQILGQKVEFLVSFYNNEISEKSEIFDDQFSVERPDGSNFTLKIRSTKLEDSAMYFCASSALAGTTDTQYFGPGTRLTVL.